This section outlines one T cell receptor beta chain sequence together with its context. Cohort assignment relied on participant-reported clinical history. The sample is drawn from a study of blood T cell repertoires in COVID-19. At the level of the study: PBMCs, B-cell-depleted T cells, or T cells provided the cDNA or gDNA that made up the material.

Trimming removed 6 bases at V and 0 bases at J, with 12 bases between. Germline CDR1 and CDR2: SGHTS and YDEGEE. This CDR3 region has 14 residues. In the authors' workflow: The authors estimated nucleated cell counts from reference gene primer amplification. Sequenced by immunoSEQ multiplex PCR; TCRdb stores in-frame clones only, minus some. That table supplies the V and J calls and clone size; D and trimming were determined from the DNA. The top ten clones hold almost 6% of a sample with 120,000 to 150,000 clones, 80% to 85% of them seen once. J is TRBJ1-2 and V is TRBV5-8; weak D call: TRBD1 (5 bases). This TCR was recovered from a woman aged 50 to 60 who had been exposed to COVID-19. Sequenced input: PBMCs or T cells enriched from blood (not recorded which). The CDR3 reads CASIPRGTNYGYTF. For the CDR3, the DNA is TGTGCCAGCATCCCCCGGGGGACTAACTATGGCTACACCTTC.